The TCR gamma chain under discussion was sequenced for a study of Vδ1+ human thymocytes (dated by TCRdb to 2016 to 2019). Background for the entire study: The study characterised mRNA-level TRG and TRD CDR3 repertoires of highly purified Vdelta1+ thymocytes from young children as a data resource. The multiplex-based CDR3 amplicon strategy had previously been validated against 5'RACE-based CDR3 amplicon generation methods.

Thymic samples were depleted of alphabeta T cells, then CD3+ TCRVdelta1+ TCRVdelta2- thymocytes were FACS-sorted. The purity of the sorted Vdelta1+ thymocytes fell between about 98% and 99.6%. Thymic specimens were obtained from 8 paediatric patients, aged from about 5 days to 16 months, who were undergoing corrective cardiac surgery. Thymic tissue was dispersed, and mononuclear cells were isolated on a Histopaque-1077 density gradient. Staining used anti-TCRVdelta1 clone TS8.2, anti-TCRVdelta2 clone B6, anti-CD3 clone HIT3a and anti-TCRalphabeta clone IP26 antibodies. A note on this clone: No cognate antigen has been identified for it. It has no much larger one-base neighbor in the sample; base qualities were not kept.

The study at large found these results: Many TRG clonotypes were found to be shared between donors (up to about 7x10^3), whereas TRD repertoires were found to be essentially private (max roughly 100 shared). Because unexpected Vdelta2 sequences could lead to misinterpretation of bulk repertoire data, the authors recommended using highly purified populations and validating at the single-cell level. Because no clustering by age or sex was observed, donors were not stratified by these variables in the analyses. Although sort purity was high, about a fifth of thymic TRD sequences were Vdelta2 (with a few Vdelta3), in contrast to the peripheral blood Vdelta1+ controls. Thymic TRG and TRD repertoires appeared highly polyclonal with Gaussian CDR3 length distributions, unlike oligoclonal peripheral blood repertoires.

RNA extraction was carried out with the RNeasy mini kit, and reverse transcription was then done using Superscript III. CDR3 amplicons were generated by multiplex PCR with pooled V-gene forward primers and a constant-region reverse primer carrying Illumina adaptor overhangs. After gel purification, the amplicons were indexed with Nextera index primers during about 8 additional PCR cycles and then purified using AMPure XP beads. The libraries were sequenced on an Illumina MiSeq using paired-end 250 bp reads, dual indexing and an approximately 20% PhiX spike-in. Concerning the study's data processing: FastQC was used to check read quality, and ea-utils fastq-join was used to merge TRG read pairs. Annotation of sequences was performed with IMGT/HighV-QUEST, only productive sequences with unambiguous V-gene assignment were retained, and clonotypes were defined by identical CDR3 sequence. VDJtools 1.1.1, tcR 2.2.3, Treemap and vegan Shannon diversity in R 3.4.4 were used for downstream analysis. In TCRdb, clones were called once more from the public reads by CATT, and rows of identical DNA were later combined. The V and J calls, along with clone size, are taken from TCRdb and not from the paper's own processing. For this sample there are 20,000 to 25,000 gamma-chain clones; approximately 13% appear just once. The leading ten clones occupy 1.5% to 2% of the sample.

Taken from cysteine to phenylalanine, the CDR3 has 10 residues. The retained sequence is limited to the CDR3, 30 bases, with the frame set at the first base. Sequences VTNTFY (CDR1) and YDVSTARD (CDR2) are obtained from the germline V gene (reference sequence). From V the trimming removes 1 base and from J it removes 16 bases, while the gene matches leave 7 bases of the junction unaccounted for. This TCR was sampled from a child younger than two who had congenital heart surgery. Source material: Vdelta1+ gamma-delta thymocytes from the thymus. The sample's cell subset or site, from its label and the paper: FACS-sorted CD3+ TCRalphabeta- TCRVdelta1+ TCRVdelta2- thymocytes. The rearranged segments are TRGV3 and TRGJ1 or TRGJ2. The sequenced DNA: TGTGCCACCTGGGACAGTCTGGGGCTCTTT. This encodes CATWDSLGLF.